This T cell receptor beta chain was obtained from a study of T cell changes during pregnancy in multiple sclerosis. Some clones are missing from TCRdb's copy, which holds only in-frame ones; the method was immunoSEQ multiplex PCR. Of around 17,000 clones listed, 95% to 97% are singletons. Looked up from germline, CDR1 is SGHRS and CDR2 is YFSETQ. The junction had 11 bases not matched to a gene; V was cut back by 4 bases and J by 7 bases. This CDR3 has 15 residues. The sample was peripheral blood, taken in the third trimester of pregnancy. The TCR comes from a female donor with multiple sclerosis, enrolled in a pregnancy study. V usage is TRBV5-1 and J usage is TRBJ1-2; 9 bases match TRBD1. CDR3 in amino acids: CASSLPGGQGVGYTF. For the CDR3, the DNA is TGCGCCAGCAGCCTCCCCGGGGGACAGGGAGTTGGCTACACCTTC.